These 29 T cell receptor beta chains originate from one sample sequenced in a study of Graves' ophthalmopathy and Graves' hyperthyroidism. Scientists amplified the TCR beta CDR3 regions from RNA transcripts. First-round RT-PCR used HTBI primers; second-round multiplex PCR followed. From the multiplex PCR reads, TCRdb called clonotypes with MiXCR, one entry per CDR3 protein. The table shows about 740,000 distinct CDR3 sequences, with around 40% occurring only once. Sequencing was carried out using peripheral blood. Source of these receptors: an adult man with Graves' ophthalmopathy.

This clonotype was detected only a few times. This chain links TRBV19 with TRBJ2-2, with D possibly matching TRBD1 (5 bases). V was pared by 5 bases and J by 4 bases, with 14 bases between. CDR3 size: 15 residues. Germline-derived CDR1 and CDR2 are LNHDA and SQIVND (reference sequence). CDR3 sequence (DNA): TGTGCCAGTAGTGTCAGGGCTTCGGTCACCGGGGAGCTGTTTTTT. As protein: CASSVRASVTGELFF.

At least ten counts were recorded for this clonotype. This chain uses TRBV5-1 with TRBJ1-1, with TRBD1 matching 7 bases. The CDR3 runs 15 residues. Trimming removed 3 bases from V and 0 bases from J; junction bases left unmatched: 5. Germline V gene sequence: CDR1 SGHRS, CDR2 YFSETQ. The CDR3 DNA reads TGCGCCAGCAGCTCAAGGACAGGTATGAACACTGAAGCTTTCTTT. It specifies CASSSRTGMNTEAFF.

The chain is built from TRBV15 and TRBJ1-5, with 8 bases aligning to TRBD1. Germline CDR1 and CDR2: LNHNV and YYDKDF (reference sequence). The V gene end was trimmed by 6 bases and the J gene end by 0 bases; junction bases not matched to a gene: 7. This CDR3 has 16 amino acids. CDR3 coding DNA: TGTGCCACCAGTGAGGGGACAGGTTATAGCAATCAGCCCCAGCATTTT. It translates to CATSEGTGYSNQPQHF.

Ten or more counts support this clonotype. This rearrangement joins TRBV2 to TRBJ1-5, with a possible D match to TRBD1 (6 bases). V lost 4 bases to trimming and J lost 5 bases, with 18 bases between them. In germline, CDR1 is SNHLY, CDR2 FYNNEI. This CDR3 region has 16 residues. The CDR3: CASSGKWGQRYQPQHF. CDR3 in DNA: TGTGCCAGCAGTGGAAAGTGGGGGCAGAGATATCAGCCCCAGCATTTT.

This rearrangement joins TRBV6-1 to TRBJ1-1; no definite D call. The V end was cut by 5 bases, the J end by 9 bases, with 13 bases between. Per the germline V gene, CDR1 is MNHNS and CDR2 is SASEGT. This CDR3 has 12 amino acids. CDR3 sequence reads: CASSYEGMKAFF. The CDR3 coding sequence is TGTGCCAGCAGTTACGAGGGTATGAAAGCTTTCTTT.

CDR3 protein: CASGRGPAGANVLTF. CDR3 DNA: TGTGCCAGCGGAAGGGGCCCAGCGGGGGCCAACGTCCTGACTTTC. The V and J genes are TRBV2 and TRBJ2-6; tentative D call: TRBD1 (5 bases). The CDR3 sequence is 15 residues long. Looked up from germline, CDR1 is SNHLY and CDR2 is FYNNEI. V was cut by 8 bases and J by 4 bases, with 15 bases left in between.

The J gene is TRBJ2-5, the V gene TRBV19, with 7 bases identical to TRBD1. The J call may be incorrect, as the DNA end agrees better with TRBJ2-7. The CDR3 covers 14 residues. CDR1 and CDR2 from the germline V gene are LNHDA and SQIVND (reference sequence). The CDR3 spells CASSKGGGSYEQYF. The CDR3 DNA is TGTGCCAGTAGTAAAGGGGGCGGCTCCTACGAGCAGTACTTC.

The V call is TRBV6-5, the J call TRBJ1-1; no reliable D call. From germline, CDR1 is MNHEY and CDR2 SVGAGI. The CDR3 is made up of 11 amino acids. The V and J ends lost 2 bases and 10 bases respectively, with 8 bases between them. Written as DNA, the CDR3 is TGTGCCAGCAGTTACGAGAGGGTAGCTTTCTTT. It translates to CASSYERVAFF.

Only one count was recorded for this clonotype. The chain combines TRBV19 with TRBJ1-1; D is unresolved. Per germline, CDR1 LNHDA and CDR2 SQIVND (reference sequence). This CDR3 region has 16 residues. Trimming stripped 11 bases from V and 3 bases from J, with 25 bases between. The DNA of the CDR3 is TGTGCCTGGAGTGTCCAGTCCAAAGAGTGGGACACTGAAGCTTTCTTT. Translating gives CAWSVQSKEWDTEAFF.

For this clonotype: A much larger clone differs from this one at a single base, so this may be a read error. The chain combines TRBV7-2 with TRBJ2-7; D is possibly TRBD2 (5 bases). This CDR3 region has 14 residues. Germline loops: CDR1 SGHTA, CDR2 FQGNSA. The CDR3 here is CVSSLAPPYYEQYF. CDR3 nucleotide sequence: TGTGTCAGCAGCTTAGCGCCACCTTACTACGAGCAGTACTTC.

The chain couples TRBV25-1 to TRBJ1-4, with D possibly being TRBD1 (6 bases). The germline V and J ends were trimmed by 5 bases and 0 bases, with 13 bases remaining between them. Germline V gives CDR1 MGHDK, CDR2 SYGVNS. This CDR3 region has 16 residues. CDR3 region: CASSYSGTPTNEKLFF. In DNA, the CDR3 is TGTGCCAGCAGTTACTCCGGGACACCAACTAATGAAAAACTGTTTTTT.

This clonotype was counted at least ten times. The rearrangement joins TRBV25-1 to TRBJ2-7; possible D gene TRBD1, 6 bases. CDR1 MGHDK and CDR2 SYGVNS come from the germline V gene. The germline V and J ends were trimmed by 2 bases and 1 base, with 15 bases remaining between them. The CDR3 loop spans 16 amino acids. CDR3 sequence: CASSERSVTGSYEQYF. CDR3 sequence (DNA): TGTGCCAGCAGTGAAAGGTCGGTAACAGGGTCCTACGAGCAGTACTTC.

This clonotype was seen more than once but under ten times. The chain carries TRBV20-1 and TRBJ2-5, with a possible D match to TRBD1 (5 bases). This CDR3 region has 16 residues. Germline V lookup: CDR1 DFQATT, CDR2 SNEGSKA (reference sequence). Trimming left V 1 base short and J 5 bases short, with 20 bases between. The CDR3, as DNA: TGCAGTGCTAGAGTACCTGGAAGTGGCAGGGCGGAGACCCAGTACTTC. Its translation: CSARVPGSGRAETQYF.

This clonotype appeared a few times. The V and J genes are TRBV20-1 and TRBJ1-5; D not resolved. Trimming removed 0 bases at V and 2 bases at J, with 11 bases between. This CDR3 has 15 residues. Germline V CDR1 and CDR2: DFQATT, SNEGSKA (reference sequence). CDR3 region: CSARDTLSRNQPQHF. The CDR3 bases are TGCAGTGCTAGAGATACCCTTTCCCGCAATCAGCCCCAGCATTTT.

This chain's CDR3 is CASSQVPSETQYF. CDR3 sequence (DNA): TGCGCCAGCAGCCAGGTCCCATCGGAGACCCAGTACTTC. The gene calls are TRBV4-3 and TRBJ2-5, with D unresolved. Germline assignment: CDR1 LGHNA and CDR2 YSLEER. This CDR3 is built from 13 residues. V lost 3 bases and J lost 5, with 10 bases in between.

As to this clonotype: Given a much more abundant clone one base away, this may be a read error. This chain joins TRBV25-1 and TRBJ2-7; the D gene could be TRBD1 or TRBD2 (5 bases each). The CDR3 has 15 amino acids. Germline V CDR1 and CDR2: MGHDK, SYGVNS. CDR3 sequence reads: CVTSDRDGPSYEQYF. The CDR3 region has the DNA TGTGTCACCAGCGACCGGGACGGACCATCCTACGAGCAGTACTTC.

This clonotype was counted a single time. This chain connects TRBV25-1 to TRBJ2-5; D may be TRBD2 (6 bases). The V end was cut by 2 bases, the J end by 5 bases, with 15 bases between. The germline CDR1 and CDR2 sequences are MGHDK and SYGVNS. This CDR3 comprises 15 residues. As DNA, the CDR3 is TGTGCCAGCAGTGAAGGGAGGTGGGATGCTGAGACCCAGTACTTC. Protein sequence: CASSEGRWDAETQYF.

The chain is built from TRBV5-1 and TRBJ1-1; D is unclear. The length of the CDR3 is 13 residues. V was cut by 6 bases and J by 1 base, with 10 bases left in between. CDR1 SGHRS and CDR2 YFSETQ come from the germline V gene. CDR3 protein: CASMSYGNTEAFF. As DNA, the CDR3 is TGCGCCAGCATGTCTTACGGGAACACTGAAGCTTTCTTT.

The chain employs TRBV7-3 and TRBJ2-7, with D hard to call. This CDR3 contains 16 residues. V was pared by 0 bases and J by 0 bases, with 12 bases between. Germline V CDR1 and CDR2: SGHTA, FQGTGA. The CDR3 region is CASSLTPRADSYEQYF. The CDR3 bases are TGTGCCAGCAGCTTAACCCCCCGGGCAGACTCCTACGAGCAGTACTTC.

This clonotype came up many times. The V and J genes are TRBV2 and TRBJ1-2; a weak D match, TRBD1 (6 bases). Germline V gene data show CDR1 as SNHLY and CDR2 as FYNNEI. This CDR3 contains 10 residues. Trimming took off 10 bases at V and 7 bases at J, with 10 bases between the two ends. The CDR3 DNA reads as TGTGCCACCGGGGGCCTTGGCTACACCTTC. Residues: CATGGLGYTF.

This clonotype has a single count. The chain recombines TRBV2 with TRBJ2-7, with 7 bases aligning to TRBD2. Germline CDR1 and CDR2: SNHLY and FYNNEI. CDR3 size: 15 residues. The V and J ends lost 6 bases and 1 base, in that order; junction bases with no gene match: 9. The CDR3 sequence is CASSPRGVGSYEQYF. The DNA of the CDR3 is TGTGCCAGCAGCCCTCGGGGGGTCGGTTCCTACGAGCAGTACTTC. The full variable domain, its missing parts supplied by reference TRBV2 and TRBJ2-7, is EPEVTQTPSHQVTQMGQEVILRCVPISNHLYFYWYRQILGQKVEFLVSFYNNEISEKSEIFDDQFSVERPDGSNFTLKIRSTKLEDSAMYFCASSPRGVGSYEQYFGPGTRLTVT.

The sample holds many counts of this clonotype. The CDR3 nucleotides are TGTGCCAGCAGGGCAGACTTGGTCTGGGGGCAGTACTTC. This sequence encodes CASRADLVWGQYF. J is TRBJ2-7 and V is TRBV2; D is undetermined. The germline V gene encodes CDR1 SNHLY and CDR2 FYNNEI. The CDR3 is 13 amino acids. The ends were cut back, 6 bases at V and 9 bases at J, with 18 bases in the middle.

V usage is TRBV12-3 or TRBV12-4 and J usage is TRBJ2-7, with 12 bases aligning to TRBD2. Trimming at V came to 3 bases and at J to 10 bases, leaving 7 bases not matched to a gene. The CDR3 is 14 amino acids. The CDR3 DNA is TGTGCCAGCAGTTTGACTAGCGGGAGTACGGGACAGTACTTC. Protein sequence: CASSLTSGSTGQYF.

The V gene is TRBV20-1, the J gene TRBJ1-5, with D hard to call. The germline V gene has CDR1 DFQATT and CDR2 SNEGSKA (reference sequence). CDR3 length equals 15 residues. Trimming pared 3 bases from V and 5 bases from J, leaving 17 bases between. Here the CDR3 reads CSASLSTDADQPQHF. DNA for the CDR3: TGCAGTGCTAGTCTTTCGACGGACGCCGATCAGCCCCAGCATTTT.

This clonotype was seen only a few times. Mismatch with germline at one junction end may stem from a read error. V usage is TRBV24-1 and J usage is TRBJ1-5; 9 bases are a match to TRBD1. This CDR3 spans 14 amino acids. Germline CDR1 is KGHDR and CDR2 is SFDVKD. CDR3 DNA sequence: TGTGCCAGCAGTTACACAGGGGGCTTTCAGCCCCAGCATTTT. It is translated as CASSYTGGFQPQHF.

This clonotype was observed a handful of times. The chain uses TRBV11-2 and TRBJ2-7; the match to TRBD2 covers 7 bases. From germline, CDR1 is SGHAT and CDR2 FQNNGV. CDR3 length: 14 residues. J gave up 5 bases and V 11 bases, and 15 bases lay outside the gene matches. CDR3 region: CAWDHWAGVDEQYF. The CDR3, as DNA: TGTGCCTGGGACCACTGGGCGGGAGTTGACGAGCAGTACTTC.

The chain employs TRBV2 and TRBJ1-2, with D possibly TRBD1 on 5 matching bases. The V gene lost 6 bases and the J gene lost 4 bases, with 18 bases spanning the gap. This CDR3 has 15 residues. Germline CDR1 is SNHLY and CDR2 is FYNNEI. The CDR3 sequence is CASRTSGGGFYGYTF. The CDR3, as DNA: TGTGCCAGCAGGACTAGCGGGGGAGGGTTCTATGGCTACACCTTC.

The V and J genes are TRBV12-3 or TRBV12-4 and TRBJ2-7, with TRBD1 identical over 10 bases. CDR3 length: 15 residues. V lost 6 bases and J lost 3; bases outside the gene matches: 8. The CDR3 DNA reads as TGTGCCAGCAGGATCTCCGGGACAGGGGTCTACGAGCAGTACTTC. It codes for CASRISGTGVYEQYF.

Concerning this clonotype itself: Germline is not matched at one junction end, which may reflect a read error. The rearrangement joins TRBV11-2 to TRBJ1-6, with D perhaps matching TRBD1 (5 bases). The germline CDR1 and CDR2 sequences are SGHAT and FQNNGV. This CDR3 has 13 amino acids. As DNA, the CDR3 is TGTGCCAGCAGCGTTCTCCCAGGGACTGAGGTTTATTTT. Translated: CASSVLPGTEVYF.